The present TCR beta chain was sequenced within a study of high-grade serous ovarian cancer treatment subgroups. About the study: Samples averaged around 14,000 reads and over 6,000 unique TCR beta rearrangements. Broader study findings: TCR relatedness rose with neoantigen level and trended with mutation load. Repertoire similarity ranged roughly 0.1 to 0.79 between tumors of one patient. These tumor repertoires lack spatial information from bulk sequencing.

Tumor tissue was taken before any definitive surgery or chemotherapy was given. Details on this clone: Its antigen is still unknown.

Data came from immunoSEQ multiplex PCR; TCRdb stores just in-frame clones and leaves some out. The profile covers some 33,000 clones, with 75% to 85% appearing a single time and 3.1% taken by the ten largest. This CDR3 is 14 amino acids long. V was pared by 0 bases and J by 7 bases, with 10 bases between. In germline, CDR1 is SGHVS, CDR2 FQNEAQ. Source material: tumor tissue. The clonotype comes from a human donor with high-grade serous ovarian cancer. V is TRBV7-8 and J is TRBJ2-1, with D perhaps given as TRBD1 or TRBD2 (5 bases each). The CDR3 DNA is TGTGCCAGCAGCTTAGCGGGACCAAAGAATGAGCAGTTCTTC. It translates to CASSLAGPKNEQFF.